This T cell receptor beta chain is drawn from a study of shared clonotypes between healthy human individuals. Findings of the study overall: Relative to clonotypes present in all four donors, those not shared had lower generation probabilities. Roughly 5% of naive CD4 clonotypes were common to several donors.

The CDR3 length is 14 residues. Germline assignment: CDR1 MDHEN and CDR2 SYDVKM. V was cut by 6 bases and J by 5 bases, with 16 bases left in between. This clone was detected once. No antigen is known for it. Researchers ran the assay at a deep level. Assay used: immunoSEQ multiplex PCR; TCRdb lists only in-frame clones, some missing. This table has about 2.3 million clones, 85% to 95% appearing once. This clonotype originated in a man aged 18 to 29 in good health. Some clones in this sample may be carry-over from other donors' samples. Sequencing was performed on naive CD4+ T cells from PBMCs. The subset denotes: CD45RA+ positively selected. The J gene is TRBJ1-2, the V gene TRBV28, with D possibly being TRBD1 (5 bases). In DNA form, the CDR3 reads TGTGCCAGCAGGGGGGGGTGGCCTATTTATGGCTACACCTTC. This codes for CASRGGWPIYGYTF.